This T cell receptor beta chain is drawn from a study of T cells after posttransplantation cyclophosphamide. This clone was seen many times. What it binds is unknown. Findings of the study overall: Skin or GI-infiltrating T cells shared few TRB sequences with blood. Recipient CMV seropositivity and CMV reactivation strongly tracked TRB clonality.

Profiled with immunoSEQ multiplex PCR; TCRdb holds only in-frame clones, not every one. Altogether tens of thousands of clones were found in the sample, and no singletons occur. Germline assignment: CDR1 SGHRS and CDR2 YFSETQ. This CDR3 contains 13 residues. Trimming pared 4 bases from V and 4 bases from J, leaving 12 bases between. Material: PBMCs. V usage is TRBV5-1 and J usage is TRBJ2-7; D is possibly TRBD2 (5 bases). The receptor's source is a man aged 35 to 55 in good health, CMV-negative, and a related stem cell transplant donor. The CDR3 loop is CASSLGLTYEQYF. In nucleotides, the CDR3 is TGCGCCAGCAGCCTAGGACTCACATACGAGCAGTACTTC.